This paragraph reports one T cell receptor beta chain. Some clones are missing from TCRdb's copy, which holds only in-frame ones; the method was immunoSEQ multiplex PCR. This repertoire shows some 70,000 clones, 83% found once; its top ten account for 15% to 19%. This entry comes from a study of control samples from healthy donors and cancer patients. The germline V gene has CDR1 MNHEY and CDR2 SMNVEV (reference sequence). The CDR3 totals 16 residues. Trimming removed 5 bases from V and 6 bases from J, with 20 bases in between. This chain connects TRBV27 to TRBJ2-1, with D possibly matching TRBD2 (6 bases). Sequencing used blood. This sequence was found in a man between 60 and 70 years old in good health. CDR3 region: CASSRVRRGAGNEQFF. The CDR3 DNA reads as TGTGCCAGCAGTAGGGTCCGGCGGGGAGCGGGCAATGAGCAGTTCTTC.